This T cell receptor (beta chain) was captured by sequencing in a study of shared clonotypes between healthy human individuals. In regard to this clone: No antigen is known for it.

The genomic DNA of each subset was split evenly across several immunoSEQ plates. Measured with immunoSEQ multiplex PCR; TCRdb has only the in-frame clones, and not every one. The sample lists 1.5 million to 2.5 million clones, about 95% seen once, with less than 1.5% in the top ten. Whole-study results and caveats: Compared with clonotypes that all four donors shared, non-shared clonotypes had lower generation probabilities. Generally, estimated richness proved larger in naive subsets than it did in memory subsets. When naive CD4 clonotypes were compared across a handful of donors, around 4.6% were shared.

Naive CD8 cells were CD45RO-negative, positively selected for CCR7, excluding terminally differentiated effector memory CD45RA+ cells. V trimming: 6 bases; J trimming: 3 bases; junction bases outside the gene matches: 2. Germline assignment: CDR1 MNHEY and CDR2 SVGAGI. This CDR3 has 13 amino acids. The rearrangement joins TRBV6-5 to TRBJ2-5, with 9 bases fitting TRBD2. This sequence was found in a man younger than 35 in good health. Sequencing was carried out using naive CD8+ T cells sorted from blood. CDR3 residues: CASSRGGEETQYF. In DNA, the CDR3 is TGTGCCAGCAGCCGCGGGGGGGAAGAGACCCAGTACTTC.